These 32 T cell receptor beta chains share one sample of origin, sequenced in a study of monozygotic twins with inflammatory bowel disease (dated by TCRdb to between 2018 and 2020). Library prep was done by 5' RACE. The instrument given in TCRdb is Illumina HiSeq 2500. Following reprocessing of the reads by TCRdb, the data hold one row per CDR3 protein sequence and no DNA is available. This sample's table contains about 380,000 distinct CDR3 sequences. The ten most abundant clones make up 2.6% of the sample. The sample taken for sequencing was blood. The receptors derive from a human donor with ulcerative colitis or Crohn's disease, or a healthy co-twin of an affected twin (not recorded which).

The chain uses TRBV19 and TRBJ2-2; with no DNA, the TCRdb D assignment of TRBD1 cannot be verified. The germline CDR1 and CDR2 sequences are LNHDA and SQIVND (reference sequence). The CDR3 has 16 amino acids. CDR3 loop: CASSIWSGVVPGELFF.

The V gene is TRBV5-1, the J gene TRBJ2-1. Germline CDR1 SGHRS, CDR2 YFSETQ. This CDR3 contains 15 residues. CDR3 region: CASGPDGSSYNEQFF.

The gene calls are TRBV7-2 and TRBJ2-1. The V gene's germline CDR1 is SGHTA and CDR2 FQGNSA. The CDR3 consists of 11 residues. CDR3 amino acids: CASSFLREQFF.

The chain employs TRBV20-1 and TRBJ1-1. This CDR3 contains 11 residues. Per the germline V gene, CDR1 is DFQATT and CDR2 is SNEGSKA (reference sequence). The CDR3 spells CSALTNTEAFF.

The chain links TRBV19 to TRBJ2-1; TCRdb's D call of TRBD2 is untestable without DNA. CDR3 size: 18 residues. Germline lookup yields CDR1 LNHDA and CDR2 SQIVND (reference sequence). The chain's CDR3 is CASSIGSAGGRSYNEQFF.

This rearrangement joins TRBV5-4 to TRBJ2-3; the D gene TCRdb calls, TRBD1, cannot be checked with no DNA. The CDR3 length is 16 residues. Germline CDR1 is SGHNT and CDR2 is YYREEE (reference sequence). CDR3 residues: CASSPGGRGSTDTQYF.

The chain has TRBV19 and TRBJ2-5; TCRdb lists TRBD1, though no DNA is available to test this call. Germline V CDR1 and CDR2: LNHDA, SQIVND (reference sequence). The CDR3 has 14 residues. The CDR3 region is CASTADRGSETQYF. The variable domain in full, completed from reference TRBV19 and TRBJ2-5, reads DGGITQSPKYLFRKEGQNVTLSCEQNLNHDAMYWYRQDPGQGLRLIYYSQIVNDFQKGDIAEGYSVSREKKESFPLTVTSAQKNPTAFYLCASTADRGSETQYFGPGTRLLVL.

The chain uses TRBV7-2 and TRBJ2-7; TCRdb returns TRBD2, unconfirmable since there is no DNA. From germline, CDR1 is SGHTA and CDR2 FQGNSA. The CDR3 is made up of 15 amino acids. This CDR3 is CASRSRGSPSYEQYF.

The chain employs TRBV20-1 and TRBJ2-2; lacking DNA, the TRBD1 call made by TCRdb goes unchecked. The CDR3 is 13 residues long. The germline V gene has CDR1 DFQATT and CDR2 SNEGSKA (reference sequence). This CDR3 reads CSAWDRIGGELFF.

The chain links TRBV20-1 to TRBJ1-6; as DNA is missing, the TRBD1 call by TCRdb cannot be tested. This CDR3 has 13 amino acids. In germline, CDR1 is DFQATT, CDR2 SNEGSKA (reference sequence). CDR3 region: CSASGGAASPLHF.

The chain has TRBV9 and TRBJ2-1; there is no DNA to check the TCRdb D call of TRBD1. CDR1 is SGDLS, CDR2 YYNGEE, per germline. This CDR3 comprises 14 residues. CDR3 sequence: CASSVATGGQEQFF.

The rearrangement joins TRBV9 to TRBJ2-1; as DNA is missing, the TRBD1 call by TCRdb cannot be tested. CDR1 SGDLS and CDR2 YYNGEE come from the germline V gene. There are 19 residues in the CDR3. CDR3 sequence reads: CASSVDGRTAGFKDNEQFF.

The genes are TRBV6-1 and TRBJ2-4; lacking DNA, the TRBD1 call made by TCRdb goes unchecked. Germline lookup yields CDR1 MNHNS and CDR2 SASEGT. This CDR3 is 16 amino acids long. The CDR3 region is CASSSGGATVKNIQYF.

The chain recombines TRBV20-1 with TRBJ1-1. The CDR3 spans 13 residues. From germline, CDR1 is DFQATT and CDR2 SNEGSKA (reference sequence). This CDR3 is CSARGLQGRRAFF.

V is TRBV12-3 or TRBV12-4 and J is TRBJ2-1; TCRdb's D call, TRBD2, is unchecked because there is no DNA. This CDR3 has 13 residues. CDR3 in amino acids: CASSLRRVNEQFF.

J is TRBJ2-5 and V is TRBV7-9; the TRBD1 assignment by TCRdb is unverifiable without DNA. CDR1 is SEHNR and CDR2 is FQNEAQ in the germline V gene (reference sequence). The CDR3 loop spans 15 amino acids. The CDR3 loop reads CASSITGVLQETQYF.

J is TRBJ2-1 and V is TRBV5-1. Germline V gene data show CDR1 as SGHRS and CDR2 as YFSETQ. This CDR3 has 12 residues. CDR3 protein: CASSLIQNEQFF. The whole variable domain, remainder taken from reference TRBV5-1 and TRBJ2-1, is KAGVTQTPRYLIKTRGQQVTLSCSPISGHRSVSWYQQTPGQGLQFLFEYFSETQRNKGNFPGRFSGRQFSNSRSEMNVSTLELGDSALYLCASSLIQNEQFFGPGTRLTVL.

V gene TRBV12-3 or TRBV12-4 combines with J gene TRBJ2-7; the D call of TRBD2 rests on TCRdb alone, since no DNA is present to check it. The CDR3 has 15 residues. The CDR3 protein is CASSPNSLAFYEQYF.

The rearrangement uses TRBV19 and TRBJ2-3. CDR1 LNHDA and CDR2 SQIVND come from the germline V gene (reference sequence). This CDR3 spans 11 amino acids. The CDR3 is CASNIGDTQYF. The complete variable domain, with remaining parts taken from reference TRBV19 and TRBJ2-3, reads DGGITQSPKYLFRKEGQNVTLSCEQNLNHDAMYWYRQDPGQGLRLIYYSQIVNDFQKGDIAEGYSVSREKKESFPLTVTSAQKNPTAFYLCASNIGDTQYFGPGTRLTVL.

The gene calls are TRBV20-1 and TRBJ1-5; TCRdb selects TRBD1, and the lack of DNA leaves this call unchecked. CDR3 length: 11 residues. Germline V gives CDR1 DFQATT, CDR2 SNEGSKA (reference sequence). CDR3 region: CSARGGSAQHF.

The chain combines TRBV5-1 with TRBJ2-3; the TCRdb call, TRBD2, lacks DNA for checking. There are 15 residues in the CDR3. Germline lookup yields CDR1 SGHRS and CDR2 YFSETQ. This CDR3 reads CASSNLAGGTDTQYF. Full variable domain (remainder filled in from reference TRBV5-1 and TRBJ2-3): KAGVTQTPRYLIKTRGQQVTLSCSPISGHRSVSWYQQTPGQGLQFLFEYFSETQRNKGNFPGRFSGRQFSNSRSEMNVSTLELGDSALYLCASSNLAGGTDTQYFGPGTRLTVL.

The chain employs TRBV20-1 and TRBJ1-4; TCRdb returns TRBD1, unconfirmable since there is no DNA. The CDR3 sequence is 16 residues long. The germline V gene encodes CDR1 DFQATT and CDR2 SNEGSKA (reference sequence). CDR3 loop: CSATGPSGETNEKLFF.

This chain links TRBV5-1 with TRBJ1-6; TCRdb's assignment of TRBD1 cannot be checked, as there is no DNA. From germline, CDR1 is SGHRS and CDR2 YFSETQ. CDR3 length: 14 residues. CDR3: CASNDRGVNSPLHF.

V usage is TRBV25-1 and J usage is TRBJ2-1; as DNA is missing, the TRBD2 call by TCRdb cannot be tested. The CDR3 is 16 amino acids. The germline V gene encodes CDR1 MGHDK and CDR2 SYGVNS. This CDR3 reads CASSELAGETTNEQFF.

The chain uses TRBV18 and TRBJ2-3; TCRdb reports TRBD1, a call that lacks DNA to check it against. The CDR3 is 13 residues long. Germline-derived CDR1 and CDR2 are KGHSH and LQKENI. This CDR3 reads CASSRDPPDTQYF.

The CDR3 reads CASSLAGRIANYGYTF. The V call is TRBV7-9, the J call TRBJ1-2. Germline V lookup: CDR1 SEHNR, CDR2 FQNEAQ (reference sequence). The CDR3 length is 16 residues.

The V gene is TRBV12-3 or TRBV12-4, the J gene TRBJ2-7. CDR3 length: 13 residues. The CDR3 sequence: CASSLQSLGEQYF.

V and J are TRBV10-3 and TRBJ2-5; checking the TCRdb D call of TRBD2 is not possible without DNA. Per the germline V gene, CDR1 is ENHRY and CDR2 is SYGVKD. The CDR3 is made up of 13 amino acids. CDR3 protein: CATQRGHQETQYF.

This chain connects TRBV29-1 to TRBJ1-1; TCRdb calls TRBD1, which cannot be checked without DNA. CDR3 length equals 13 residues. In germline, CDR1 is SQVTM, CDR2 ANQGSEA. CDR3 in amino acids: CSVGEGPVTEAFF.

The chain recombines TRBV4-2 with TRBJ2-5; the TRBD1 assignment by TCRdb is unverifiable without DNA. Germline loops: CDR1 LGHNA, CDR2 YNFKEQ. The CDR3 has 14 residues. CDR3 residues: CASSQGQGLETQYF.

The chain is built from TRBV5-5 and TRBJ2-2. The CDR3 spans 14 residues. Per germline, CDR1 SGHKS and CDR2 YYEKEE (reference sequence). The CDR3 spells CASSLALAAGELFF. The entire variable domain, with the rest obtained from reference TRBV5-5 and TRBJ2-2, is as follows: DAGVTQSPTHLIKTRGQQVTLRCSPISGHKSVSWYQQVLGQGPQFIFQYYEKEERGRGNFPDRFSARQFPNYSSELNVNALLLGDSALYLCASSLALAAGELFFGEGSRLTVL.

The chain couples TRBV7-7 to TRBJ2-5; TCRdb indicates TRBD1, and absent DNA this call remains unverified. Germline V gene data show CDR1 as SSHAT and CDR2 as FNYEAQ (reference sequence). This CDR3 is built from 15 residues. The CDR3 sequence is CASSPDGTGEETQYF.